The clone carrying this TCR beta chain was seen ten or more times. Germline CDR1 and CDR2: MDHEN and SYDVKM. Deletions cut 6 bases from V and 11 bases from J, with 22 bases between. CDR3 size: 14 residues. These data come from a study of T cells in Graves' hyperthyroidism and ophthalmopathy. Authors of the study amplified TCR beta CDR3 regions from RNA transcripts. Carried out on the TCR CDR3, a first-round RT-PCR used the HTBI primer set. MiXCR was run by TCRdb on the multiplex PCR reads, yielding one entry per CDR3 protein. The table lists about 600,000 distinct CDR3 sequences, about 16% of them singletons.

The clonotype originates from a woman aged 40 to 50 with Graves' ophthalmopathy. The sample consisted of blood. The rearrangement uses TRBV28 and TRBJ1-1; tentative D call: TRBD1 (5 bases). CDR3 DNA sequence: TGTGCCAGCAGCCCGGCCCCCCAGGGTCGGTGGGCTTTCTTT. This sequence encodes CASSPAPQGRWAFF.